This paragraph covers one T cell receptor beta chain sequence. This clonotype showed up many times. The antigen it recognizes is unknown. The input lacks base qualities; no much larger clone sits a single base away. The germline V gene (reference sequence) provides CDR1 DFQATT and CDR2 SNEGSKA. V loses 3 bases at its end and J loses 10 bases; junction bases beyond the gene matches: 11. Inclusive of the bounding cysteine and phenylalanine, the CDR3 is 15 residues long. Solely the CDR3 DNA is kept, with 45 bases framed from the first base. The intended sense of this specimen's treatment or condition label: allogeneic hematopoietic cell transplantation with graft depleted of TCRalphabeta T cells and CD19 B cells. TCRalphabeta/CD19-depleted allogeneic hematopoietic cell grafts were given to the transplant recipients, all of whom were children. The data were taken from a study of T-cell reconstitution after alpha-beta-depleted transplantation in children (dated by TCRdb to the mid-2010s). For context, the study as a whole: T-cell immune reconstitution after TCRalphabeta/CD19-depleted allogeneic hematopoietic cell transplantation in children was quantitatively tracked in the study by means of TCR repertoire profiling. The paper as a whole reports these results and caveats: In some patients, high TCRbeta diversity at day 60 was attributed to recipient T cells and intrathymic progenitors that had survived conditioning. Over subsequent months, a decline in hyperexpanded clone frequencies was noted, and after one year, T-cell counts and TCRbeta diversity were mostly ascribed to newly produced T cells. The apparently early recovery of alphabetaT-cell counts about two months after transplant reportedly depended on only several hundred rapidly expanded clones that came from non-depleted graft cells.

To prepare the library, PCR was applied. Sequencing was carried out with an Illumina HiSeq 2500. TCR libraries were prepared with molecular barcoding, using unique molecular identifiers to normalize TCRbeta repertoire quantification. Through fastp at Q25 and MiXCR, TCRdb rebuilt clones from the public reads, retaining in-frame beta chains. Merged by CDR3 protein, the rows form single entries marked with the most common genes and DNA. The sample table contains 200,000 to 250,000 distinct CDR3 sequences; only one count was recorded for just under 8.5% of them. The top ten constitute roughly 5.8% of the sample.

This sequence originates from a male patient between 5 and 17 years old who had a stem cell transplant for acute lymphoblastic leukemia, so the T cells may come from the graft donor. The chain is assembled from TRBV20-1 and TRBJ1-6, with 8 central nucleotides matching TRBD1. The material sequenced was PBMCs, mostly from graft donor cells, taken 180 days after TCRalphabeta/CD19-depleted stem cell transplant. The DNA sequence follows: TGCAGTGCTAGGCGAAGCGGACAGGGCGACTCACCCCTCCACTTT. This codes for CSARRSGQGDSPLHF.